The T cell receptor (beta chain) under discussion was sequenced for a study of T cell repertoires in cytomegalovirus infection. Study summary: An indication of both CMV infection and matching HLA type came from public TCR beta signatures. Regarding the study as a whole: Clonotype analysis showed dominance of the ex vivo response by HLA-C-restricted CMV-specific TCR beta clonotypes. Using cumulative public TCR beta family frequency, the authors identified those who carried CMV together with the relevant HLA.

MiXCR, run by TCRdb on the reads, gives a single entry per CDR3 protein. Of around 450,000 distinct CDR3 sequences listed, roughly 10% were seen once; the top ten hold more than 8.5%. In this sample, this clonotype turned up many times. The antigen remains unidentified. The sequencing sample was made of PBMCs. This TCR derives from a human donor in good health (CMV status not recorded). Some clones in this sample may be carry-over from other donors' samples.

In nucleotides, the CDR3 is TGTGCCAGCAGCAGCGGGTTTAGCACAGATACGCAGTATTTT. It encodes CASSSGFSTDTQYF. The chain has TRBV7-2 and TRBJ2-3, with a tentative D call TRBD2 (6 bases). Germline assignment: CDR1 SGHTA and CDR2 FQGNSA. V was trimmed by 5 bases and J by 0 bases, leaving 9 bases between them. There are 14 residues in the CDR3.